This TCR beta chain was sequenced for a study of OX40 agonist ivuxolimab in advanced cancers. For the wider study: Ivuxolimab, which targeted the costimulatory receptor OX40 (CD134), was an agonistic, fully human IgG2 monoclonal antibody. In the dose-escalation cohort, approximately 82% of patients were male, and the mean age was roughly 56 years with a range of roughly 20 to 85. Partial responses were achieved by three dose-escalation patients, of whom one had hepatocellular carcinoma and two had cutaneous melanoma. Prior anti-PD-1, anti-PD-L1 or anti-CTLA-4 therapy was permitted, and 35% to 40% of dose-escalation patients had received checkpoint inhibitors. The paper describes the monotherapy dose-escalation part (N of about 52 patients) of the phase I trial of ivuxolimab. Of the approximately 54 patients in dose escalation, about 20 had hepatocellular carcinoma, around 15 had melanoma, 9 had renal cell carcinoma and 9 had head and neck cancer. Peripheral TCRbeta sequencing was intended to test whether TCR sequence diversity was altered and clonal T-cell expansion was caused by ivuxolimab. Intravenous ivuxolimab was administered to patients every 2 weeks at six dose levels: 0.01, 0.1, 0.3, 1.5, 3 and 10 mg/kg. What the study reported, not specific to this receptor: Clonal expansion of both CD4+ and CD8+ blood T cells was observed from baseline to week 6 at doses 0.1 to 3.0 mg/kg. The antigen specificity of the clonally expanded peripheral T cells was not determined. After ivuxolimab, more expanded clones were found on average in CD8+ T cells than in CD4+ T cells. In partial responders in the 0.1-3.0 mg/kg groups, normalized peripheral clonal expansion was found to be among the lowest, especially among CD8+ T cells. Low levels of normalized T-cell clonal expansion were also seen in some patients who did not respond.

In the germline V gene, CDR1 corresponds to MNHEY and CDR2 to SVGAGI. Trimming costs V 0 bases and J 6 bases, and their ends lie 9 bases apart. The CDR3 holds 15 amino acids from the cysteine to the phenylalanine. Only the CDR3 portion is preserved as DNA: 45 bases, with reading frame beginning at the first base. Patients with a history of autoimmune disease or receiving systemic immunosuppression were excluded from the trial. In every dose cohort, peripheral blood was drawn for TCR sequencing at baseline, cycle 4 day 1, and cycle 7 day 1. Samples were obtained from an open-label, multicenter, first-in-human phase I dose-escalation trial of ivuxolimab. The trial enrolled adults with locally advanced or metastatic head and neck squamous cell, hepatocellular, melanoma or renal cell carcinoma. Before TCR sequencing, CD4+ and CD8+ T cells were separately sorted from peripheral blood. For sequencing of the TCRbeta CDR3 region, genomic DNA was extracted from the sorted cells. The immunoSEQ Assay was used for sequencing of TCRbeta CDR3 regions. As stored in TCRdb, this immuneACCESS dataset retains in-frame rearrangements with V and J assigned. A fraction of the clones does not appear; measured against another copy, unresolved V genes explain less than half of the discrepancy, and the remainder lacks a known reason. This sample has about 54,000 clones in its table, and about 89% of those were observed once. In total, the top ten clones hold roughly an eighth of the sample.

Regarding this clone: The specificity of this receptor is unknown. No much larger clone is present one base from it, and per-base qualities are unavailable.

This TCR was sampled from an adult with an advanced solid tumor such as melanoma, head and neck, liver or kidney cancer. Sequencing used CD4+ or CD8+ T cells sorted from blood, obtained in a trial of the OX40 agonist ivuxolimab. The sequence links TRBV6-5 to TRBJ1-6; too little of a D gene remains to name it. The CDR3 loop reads CASSYSRSFNSPLHF. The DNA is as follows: TGTGCCAGCAGTTACTCGAGGAGTTTTAATTCACCCCTCCACTTT.